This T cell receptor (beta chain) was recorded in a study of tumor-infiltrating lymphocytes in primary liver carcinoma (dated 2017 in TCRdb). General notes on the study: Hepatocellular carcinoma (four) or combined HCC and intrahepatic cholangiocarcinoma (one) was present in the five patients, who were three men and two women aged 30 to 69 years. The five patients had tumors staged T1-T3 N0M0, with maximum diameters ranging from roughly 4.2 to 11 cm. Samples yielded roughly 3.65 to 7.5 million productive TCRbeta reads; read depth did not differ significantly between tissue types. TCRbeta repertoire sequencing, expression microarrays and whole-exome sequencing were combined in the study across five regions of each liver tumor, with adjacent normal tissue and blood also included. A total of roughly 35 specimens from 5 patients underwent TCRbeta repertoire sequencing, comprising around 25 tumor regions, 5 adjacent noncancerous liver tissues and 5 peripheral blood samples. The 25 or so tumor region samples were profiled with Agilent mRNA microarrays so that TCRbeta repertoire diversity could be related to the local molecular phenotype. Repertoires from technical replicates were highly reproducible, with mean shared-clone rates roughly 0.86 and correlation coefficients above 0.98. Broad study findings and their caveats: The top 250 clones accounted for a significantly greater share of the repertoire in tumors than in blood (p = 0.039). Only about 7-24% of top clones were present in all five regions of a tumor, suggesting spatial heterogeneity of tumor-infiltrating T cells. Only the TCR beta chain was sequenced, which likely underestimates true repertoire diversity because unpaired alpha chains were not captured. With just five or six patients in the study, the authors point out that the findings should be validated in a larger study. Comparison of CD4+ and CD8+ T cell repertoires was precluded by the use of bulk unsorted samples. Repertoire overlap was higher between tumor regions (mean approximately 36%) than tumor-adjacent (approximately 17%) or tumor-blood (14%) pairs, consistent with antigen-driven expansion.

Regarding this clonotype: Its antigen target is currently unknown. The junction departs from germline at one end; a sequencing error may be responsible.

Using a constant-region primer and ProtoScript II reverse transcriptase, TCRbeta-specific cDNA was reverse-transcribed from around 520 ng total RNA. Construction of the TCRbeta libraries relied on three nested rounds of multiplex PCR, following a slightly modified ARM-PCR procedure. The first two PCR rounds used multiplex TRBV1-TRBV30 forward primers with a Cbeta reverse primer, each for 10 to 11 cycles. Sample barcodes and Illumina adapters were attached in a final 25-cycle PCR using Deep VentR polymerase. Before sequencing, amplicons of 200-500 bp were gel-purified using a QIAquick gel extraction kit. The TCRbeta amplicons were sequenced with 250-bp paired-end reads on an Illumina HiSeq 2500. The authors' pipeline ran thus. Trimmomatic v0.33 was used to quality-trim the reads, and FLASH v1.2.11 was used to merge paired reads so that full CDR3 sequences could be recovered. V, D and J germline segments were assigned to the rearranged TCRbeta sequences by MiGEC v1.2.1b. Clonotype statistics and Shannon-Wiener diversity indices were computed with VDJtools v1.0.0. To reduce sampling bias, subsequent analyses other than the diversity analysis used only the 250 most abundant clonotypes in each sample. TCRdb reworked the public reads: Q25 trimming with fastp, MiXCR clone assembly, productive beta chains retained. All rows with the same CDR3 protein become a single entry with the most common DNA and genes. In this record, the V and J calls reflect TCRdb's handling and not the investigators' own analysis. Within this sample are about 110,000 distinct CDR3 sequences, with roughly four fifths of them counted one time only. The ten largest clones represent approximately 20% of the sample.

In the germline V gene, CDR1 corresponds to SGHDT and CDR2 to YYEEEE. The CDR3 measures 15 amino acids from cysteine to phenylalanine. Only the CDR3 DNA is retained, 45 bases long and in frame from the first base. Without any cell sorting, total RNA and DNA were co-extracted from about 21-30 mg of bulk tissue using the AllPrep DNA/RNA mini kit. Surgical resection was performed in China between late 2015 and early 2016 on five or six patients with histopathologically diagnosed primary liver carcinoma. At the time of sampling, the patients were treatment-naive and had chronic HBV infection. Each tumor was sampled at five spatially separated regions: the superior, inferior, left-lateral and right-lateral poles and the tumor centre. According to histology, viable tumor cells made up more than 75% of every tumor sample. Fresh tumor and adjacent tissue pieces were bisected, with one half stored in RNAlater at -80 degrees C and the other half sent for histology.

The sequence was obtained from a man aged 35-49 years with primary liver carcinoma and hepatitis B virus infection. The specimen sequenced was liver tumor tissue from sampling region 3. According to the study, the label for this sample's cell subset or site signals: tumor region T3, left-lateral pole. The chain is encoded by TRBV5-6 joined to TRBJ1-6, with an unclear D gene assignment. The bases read TGTGCCAGCAGCCCAAGGACTCCAGTGAATTCACACTTCCACTTC. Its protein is CASSPRTPVNSHFHF.